This T cell receptor (beta chain) is from a study of response to subunit inactivated influenza vaccine. With 1 base removed from V and 5 bases from J, the gap between germline ends came to 11 bases. The CDR3 runs to 15 residues. Germline CDR1 SGHAT, CDR2 FQNNGV. TCRdb re-derived calls from the RT-PCR reads in MiXCR, one entry per CDR3 protein. The sample has 450,000 to 600,000 distinct CDR3 sequences, about 8% seen once. The chain recombines TRBV11-2 with TRBJ2-2; weak D call: TRBD2 (6 bases). The receptor's source is a man between 50 and 69 years old who received an inactivated influenza vaccine. The material sequenced was PBMCs from blood, taken about 24 months after vaccination. The CDR3 region is CASSLVRGRTGELFF. As DNA, the CDR3 is TGTGCCAGCAGCTTAGTTCGGGGGAGGACCGGGGAGCTGTTTTTT.